This TCR beta chain was captured by sequencing in a study of shared clonotypes between healthy human individuals. CD45RO-negative CD8 cells positively selected for CCR7 made up the naive population, which excluded terminally differentiated effector memory CD45RA+ cells. The study drew its donors from healthy HIV-negative adults without recent acute infections or vaccinations. Study outcomes and limitations: The study sampled only blood, and tissue repertoires likely differ.

Looked up from germline, CDR1 is LNHDA and CDR2 is SQIVND (reference sequence). Germline trimming cut 0 bases from V and 8 bases from J; bases unmatched to any gene: 5. The CDR3 runs 15 residues. Here immunoSEQ multiplex PCR was the method, and the copy in TCRdb shows in-frame clones only, minus some. The sample has more than 600,000 clones, about 90% seen once. On this clone itself: Antigen specificity is unknown.

The TCR comes from a man aged 30-40 years in good health. Sequencing was carried out using naive CD8+ T cells sorted from blood. J is TRBJ2-1 and V is TRBV19; 9 nucleotides line up with TRBD2. The chain's CDR3 is CASSIELAGRDEQFF. In DNA form, the CDR3 reads TGTGCCAGTAGTATAGAACTAGCGGGTCGTGATGAGCAGTTCTTC.